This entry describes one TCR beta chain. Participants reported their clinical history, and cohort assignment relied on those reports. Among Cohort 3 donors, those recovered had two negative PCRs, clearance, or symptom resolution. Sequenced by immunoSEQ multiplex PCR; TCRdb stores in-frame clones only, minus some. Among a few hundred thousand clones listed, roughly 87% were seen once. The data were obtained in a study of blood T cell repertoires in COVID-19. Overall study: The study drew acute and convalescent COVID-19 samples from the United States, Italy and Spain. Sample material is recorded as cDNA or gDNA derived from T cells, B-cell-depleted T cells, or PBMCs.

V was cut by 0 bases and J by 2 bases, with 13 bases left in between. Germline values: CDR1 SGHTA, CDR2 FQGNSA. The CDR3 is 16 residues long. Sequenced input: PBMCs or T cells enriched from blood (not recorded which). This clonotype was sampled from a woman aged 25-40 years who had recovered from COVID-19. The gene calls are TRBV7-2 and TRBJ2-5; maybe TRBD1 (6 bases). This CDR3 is CASSLASQGIQETQYF. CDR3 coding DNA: TGTGCCAGCAGCTTAGCCTCCCAGGGGATACAAGAGACCCAGTACTTC.